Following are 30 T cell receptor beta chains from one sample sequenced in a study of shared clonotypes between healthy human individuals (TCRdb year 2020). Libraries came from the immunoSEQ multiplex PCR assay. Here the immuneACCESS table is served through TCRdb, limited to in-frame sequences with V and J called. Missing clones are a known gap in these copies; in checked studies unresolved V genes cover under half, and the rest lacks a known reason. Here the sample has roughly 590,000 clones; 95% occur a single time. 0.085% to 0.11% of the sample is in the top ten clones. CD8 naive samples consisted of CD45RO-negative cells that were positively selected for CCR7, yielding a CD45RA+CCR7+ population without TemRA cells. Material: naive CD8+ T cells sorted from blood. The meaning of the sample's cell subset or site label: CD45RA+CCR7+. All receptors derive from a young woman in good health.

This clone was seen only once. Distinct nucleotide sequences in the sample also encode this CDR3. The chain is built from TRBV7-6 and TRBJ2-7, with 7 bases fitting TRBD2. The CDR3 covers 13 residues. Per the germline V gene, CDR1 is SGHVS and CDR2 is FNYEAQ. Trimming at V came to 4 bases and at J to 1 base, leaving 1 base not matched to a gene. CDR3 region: CASSSSGSYEQYF. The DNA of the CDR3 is TGTGCCAGCAGCTCTAGCGGATCCTACGAGCAGTACTTC.

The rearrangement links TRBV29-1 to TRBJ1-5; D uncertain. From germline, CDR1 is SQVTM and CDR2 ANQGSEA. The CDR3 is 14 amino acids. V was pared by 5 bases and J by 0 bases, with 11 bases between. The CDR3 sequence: CSVKADDSNQPQHF. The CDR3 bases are TGCAGCGTTAAGGCGGATGATAGCAATCAGCCCCAGCATTTT.

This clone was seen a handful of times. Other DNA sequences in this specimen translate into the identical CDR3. The CDR3 loop reads CASSPPGSSYNEQFF. CDR3 nucleotide sequence: TGTGCCAGCTCACCACCGGGGAGCTCCTACAATGAGCAGTTCTTC. The V and J genes are TRBV18 and TRBJ2-1, with D possibly TRBD2 on 5 matching bases. Germline V gene data show CDR1 as KGHSH and CDR2 as LQKENI. The CDR3 is 15 residues long. V lost 0 bases and J 0 bases, leaving 6 bases between the germline ends.

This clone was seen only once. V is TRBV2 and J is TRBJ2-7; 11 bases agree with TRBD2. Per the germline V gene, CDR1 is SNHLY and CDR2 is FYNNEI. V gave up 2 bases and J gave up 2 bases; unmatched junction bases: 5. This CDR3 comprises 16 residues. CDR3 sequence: CASSETGTSGAYEQYF. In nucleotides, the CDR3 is TGTGCCAGCAGTGAAACAGGGACTAGCGGAGCCTACGAGCAGTACTTC.

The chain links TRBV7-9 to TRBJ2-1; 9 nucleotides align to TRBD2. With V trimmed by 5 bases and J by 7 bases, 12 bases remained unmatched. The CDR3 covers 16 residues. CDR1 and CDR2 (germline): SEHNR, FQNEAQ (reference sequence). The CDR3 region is CASSGRRGRATNEQFF. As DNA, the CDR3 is TGTGCCAGCAGCGGAAGGCGCGGGAGGGCCACAAATGAGCAGTTCTTC.

CDR3: CASSEYGTGELFF. In nucleotides, the CDR3 is TGTGCCAGCAGTGAGTATGGCACCGGGGAGCTGTTTTTT. V usage is TRBV6-1 and J usage is TRBJ2-2; D is undetermined. Trimming removed 3 bases at V and 4 bases at J, with 6 bases between. The CDR3 length is 13 residues. CDR1 is MNHNS, CDR2 SASEGT, per germline.

CDR3 in amino acids: CASISFSGSSNTGELFF. The CDR3 nucleotides read TGTGCCAGCATATCCTTCAGCGGGAGCTCGAACACCGGGGAGCTGTTTTTT. The rearrangement uses TRBV27 and TRBJ2-2; 8 bases match TRBD2. The CDR3 is 17 residues long. V shed 7 bases and J 0 bases; nucleotides not matched to a gene: 10. CDR1 and CDR2 (germline): MNHEY, SMNVEV (reference sequence).

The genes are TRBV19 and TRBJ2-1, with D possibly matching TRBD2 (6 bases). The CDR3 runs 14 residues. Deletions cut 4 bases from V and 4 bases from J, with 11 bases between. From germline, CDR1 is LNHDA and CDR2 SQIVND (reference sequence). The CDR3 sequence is CASSTGVQYNEQFF. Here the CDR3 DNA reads TGTGCCAGTAGTACGGGGGTCCAATACAATGAGCAGTTCTTC.

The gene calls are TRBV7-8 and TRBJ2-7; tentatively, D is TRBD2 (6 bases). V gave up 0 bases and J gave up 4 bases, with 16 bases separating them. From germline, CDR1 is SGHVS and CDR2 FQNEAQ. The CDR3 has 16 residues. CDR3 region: CASSLAARSGLYEQYF. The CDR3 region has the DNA TGTGCCAGCAGCTTAGCGGCCAGGTCGGGACTGTACGAGCAGTACTTC.

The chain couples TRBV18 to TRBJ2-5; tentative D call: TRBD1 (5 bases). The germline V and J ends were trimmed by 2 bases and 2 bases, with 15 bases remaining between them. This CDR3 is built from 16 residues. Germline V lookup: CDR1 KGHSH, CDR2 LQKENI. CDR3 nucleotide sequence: TGTGCCAGCTCACCAAGGGCAGAAAGGGGACAAGAGACCCAGTACTTC. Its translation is CASSPRAERGQETQYF.

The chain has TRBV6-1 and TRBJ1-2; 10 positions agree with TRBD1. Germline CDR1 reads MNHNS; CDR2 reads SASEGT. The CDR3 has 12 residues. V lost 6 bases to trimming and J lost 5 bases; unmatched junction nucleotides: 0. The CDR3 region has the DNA TGTGCCAGCAGGGGACAGGGGTATGGCTACACCTTC. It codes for CASRGQGYGYTF.

CDR3: CASSVSRTSGVYTGELFF. The CDR3 DNA follows: TGTGCCAGCAGTGTTTCTCGTACTAGCGGGGTTTACACCGGGGAGCTGTTTTTT. The chain links TRBV2 to TRBJ2-2; 10 positions match TRBD2. Germline CDR1 is SNHLY and CDR2 is FYNNEI. The V and J ends lost 4 bases and 3 bases, in that order; junction bases with no gene match: 11. The CDR3 is 18 amino acids.

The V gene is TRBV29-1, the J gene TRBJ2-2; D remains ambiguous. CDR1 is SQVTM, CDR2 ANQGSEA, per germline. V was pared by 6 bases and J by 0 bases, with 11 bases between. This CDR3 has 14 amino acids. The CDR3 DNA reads TGCAGCGTACGTACCCACGCGAACACCGGGGAGCTGTTTTTT. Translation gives CSVRTHANTGELFF.

As DNA, the CDR3 is TGTGCCAGCAGCTCTGGACTAGCGGGAGGTTTCGAGCAGTACTTC. This codes for CASSSGLAGGFEQYF. V and J are TRBV7-2 and TRBJ2-7, with 14 bases aligning to TRBD2. CDR3 size: 15 residues. V lost 4 bases and J lost 6; bases outside the gene matches: 5. Germline V lookup: CDR1 SGHTA, CDR2 FQGNSA. The complete variable domain, with remaining parts taken from reference TRBV7-2 and TRBJ2-7, reads GAGVSQSPSNKVTEKGKDVELRCDPISGHTALYWYRQSLGQGLEFLIYFQGNSAPDKSGLPSDRFSAERTGGSVSTLTIQRTQQEDSAVYLCASSSGLAGGFEQYFGPGTRLTVT.

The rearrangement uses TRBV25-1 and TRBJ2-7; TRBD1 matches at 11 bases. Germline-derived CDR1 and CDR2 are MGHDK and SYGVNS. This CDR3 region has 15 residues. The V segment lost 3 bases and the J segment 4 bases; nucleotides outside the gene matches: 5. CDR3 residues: CASSDTDRGLYEQYF. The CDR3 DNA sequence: TGTGCCAGCAGTGACACGGACAGGGGGCTGTACGAGCAGTACTTC.

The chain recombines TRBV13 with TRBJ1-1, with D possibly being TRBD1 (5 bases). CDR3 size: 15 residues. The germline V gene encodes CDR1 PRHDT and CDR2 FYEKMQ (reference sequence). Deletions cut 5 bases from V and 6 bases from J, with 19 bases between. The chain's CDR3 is CASSPKGEGLSEAFF. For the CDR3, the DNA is TGTGCCAGCAGCCCAAAAGGGGAAGGTTTATCTGAAGCTTTCTTT.

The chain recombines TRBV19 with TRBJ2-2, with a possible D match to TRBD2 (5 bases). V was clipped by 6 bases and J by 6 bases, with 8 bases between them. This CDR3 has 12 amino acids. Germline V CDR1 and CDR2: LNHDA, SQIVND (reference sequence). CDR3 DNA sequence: TGTGCCAGTAGGGTCGGGGCCGGGGAGCTGTTTTTT. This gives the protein CASRVGAGELFF.

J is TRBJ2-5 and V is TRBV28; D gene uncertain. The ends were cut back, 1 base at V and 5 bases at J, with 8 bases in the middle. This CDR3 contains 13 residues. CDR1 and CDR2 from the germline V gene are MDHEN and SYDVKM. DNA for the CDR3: TGTGCCAGCAGTTTATCGACGGTGGAGACCCAGTACTTC. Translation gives CASSLSTVETQYF.

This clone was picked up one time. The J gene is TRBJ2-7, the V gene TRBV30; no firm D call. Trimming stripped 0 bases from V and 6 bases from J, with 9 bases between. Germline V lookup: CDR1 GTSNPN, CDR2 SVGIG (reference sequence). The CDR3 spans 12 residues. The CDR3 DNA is TGTGCCTGGAGTGTACTTGTTTCCGAGCAGTACTTC. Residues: CAWSVLVSEQYF.

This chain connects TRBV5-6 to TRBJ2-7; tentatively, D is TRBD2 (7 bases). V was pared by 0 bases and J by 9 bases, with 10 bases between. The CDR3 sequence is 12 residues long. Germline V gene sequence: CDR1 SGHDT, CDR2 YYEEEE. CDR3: CASSLDGGAQYF. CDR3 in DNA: TGTGCCAGCAGCTTGGATGGGGGGGCGCAGTACTTC. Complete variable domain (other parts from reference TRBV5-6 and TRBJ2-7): DAGVTQSPTHLIKTRGQQVTLRCSPKSGHDTVSWYQQALGQGPQFIFQYYEEEERQRGNFPDRFSGHQFPNYSSELNVNALLLGDSALYLCASSLDGGAQYFGPGTRLTVT.

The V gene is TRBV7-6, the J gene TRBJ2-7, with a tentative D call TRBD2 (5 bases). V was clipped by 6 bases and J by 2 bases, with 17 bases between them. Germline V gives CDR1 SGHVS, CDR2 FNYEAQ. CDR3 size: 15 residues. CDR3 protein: CASSAEPADPYEQYF. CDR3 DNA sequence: TGTGCCAGCAGTGCTGAACCAGCGGACCCCTACGAGCAGTACTTC. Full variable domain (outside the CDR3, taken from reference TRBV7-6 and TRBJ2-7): GAGVSQSPRYKVTKRGQDVALRCDPISGHVSLYWYRQALGQGPEFLTYFNYEAQQDKSGLPNDRFSAERPEGSISTLTIQRTEQRDSAMYRCASSAEPADPYEQYFGPGTRLTVT.

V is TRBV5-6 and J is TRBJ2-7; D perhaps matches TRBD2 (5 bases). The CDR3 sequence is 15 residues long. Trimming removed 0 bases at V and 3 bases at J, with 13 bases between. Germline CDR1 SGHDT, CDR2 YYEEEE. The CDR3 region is CASSLAGLANYEQYF. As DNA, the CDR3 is TGTGCCAGCAGCTTGGCCGGGCTAGCTAACTACGAGCAGTACTTC.

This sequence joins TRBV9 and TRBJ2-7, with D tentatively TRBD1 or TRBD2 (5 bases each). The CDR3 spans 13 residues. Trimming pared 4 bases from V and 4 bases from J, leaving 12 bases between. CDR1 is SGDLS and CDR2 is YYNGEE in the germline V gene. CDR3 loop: CASSPWDGYEQYF. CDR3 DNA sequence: TGTGCCAGCAGCCCCTGGGACGGGTACGAGCAGTACTTC.

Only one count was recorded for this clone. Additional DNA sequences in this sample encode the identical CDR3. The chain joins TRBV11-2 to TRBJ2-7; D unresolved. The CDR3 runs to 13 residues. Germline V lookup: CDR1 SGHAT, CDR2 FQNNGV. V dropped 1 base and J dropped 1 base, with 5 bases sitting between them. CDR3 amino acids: CASSLGSSYEQYF. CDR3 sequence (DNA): TGTGCCAGCAGCTTAGGCAGTTCCTACGAGCAGTACTTC.

CDR3 loop: CASSDLFYREASYEQYF. Written as DNA, the CDR3 is TGTGCCAGCAGTGACCTTTTCTATAGGGAAGCGTCCTACGAGCAGTACTTC. This sequence joins TRBV6-1 and TRBJ2-7, with unresolved D. The V end was cut by 3 bases, the J end by 1 base, with 19 bases between. From germline, CDR1 is MNHNS and CDR2 SASEGT. This CDR3 has 17 residues.

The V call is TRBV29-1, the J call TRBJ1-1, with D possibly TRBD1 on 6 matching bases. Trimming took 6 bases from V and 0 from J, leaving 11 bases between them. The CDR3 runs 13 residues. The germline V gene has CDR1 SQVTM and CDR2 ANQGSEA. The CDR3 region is CSVWTAMNTEAFF. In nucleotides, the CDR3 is TGCAGCGTCTGGACAGCTATGAACACTGAAGCTTTCTTT.

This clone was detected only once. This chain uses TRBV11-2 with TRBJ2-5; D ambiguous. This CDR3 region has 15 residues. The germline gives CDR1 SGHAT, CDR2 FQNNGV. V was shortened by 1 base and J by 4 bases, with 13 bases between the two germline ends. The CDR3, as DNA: TGTGCCAGCAGCTTAGGGGTCAGGACGGGAGAGACCCAGTACTTC. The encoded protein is CASSLGVRTGETQYF.

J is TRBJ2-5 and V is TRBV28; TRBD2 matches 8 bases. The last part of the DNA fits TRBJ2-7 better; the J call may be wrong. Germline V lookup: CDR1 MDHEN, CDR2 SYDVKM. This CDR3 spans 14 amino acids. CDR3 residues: CASSFVAGPAEQYF. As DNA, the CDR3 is TGTGCCAGCAGTTTTGTAGCGGGACCCGCCGAGCAGTACTTC.

CDR3 residues: CASSSNWADKGDTEAFF. In nucleotides, the CDR3 is TGTGCCAGCAGCTCGAACTGGGCCGACAAAGGAGACACTGAAGCTTTCTTT. V usage is TRBV28 and J usage is TRBJ1-1; the D is unclear. The CDR3 runs 17 residues. V was shortened by 6 bases and J by 3 bases, with 23 bases between the two germline ends. Germline CDR1 and CDR2: MDHEN and SYDVKM.

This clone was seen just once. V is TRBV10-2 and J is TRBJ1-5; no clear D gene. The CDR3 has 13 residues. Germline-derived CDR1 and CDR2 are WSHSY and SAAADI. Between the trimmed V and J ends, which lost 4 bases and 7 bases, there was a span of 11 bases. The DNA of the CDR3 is TGCGCCAGCAGTGCGGACTACGGGCAGCCCCAGCATTTT. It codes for CASSADYGQPQHF.